These 17 T cell receptor beta chains originate from one sample sequenced in a study of cytomegalovirus exposure and HLA in healthy donors. The PCR had 60 Vbeta and 13 Jbeta primers. Assay: immunoSEQ multiplex PCR; the TCRdb copy retains only in-frame clones and omits some. The data contain around 170,000 clones, over 75% of them singletons. What was sequenced was PBMCs. The origin of the receptors is a woman aged 45-65 years in good health and CMV-seronegative.

This clone has only one observation. One end of the junction fails to match germline, which may point to a read error. The chain employs TRBV7-9 and TRBJ2-7, with TRBD1 matching 8 bases. The CDR3 runs to 15 residues. Germline V gene data show CDR1 as SEHNR and CDR2 as FQNEAQ (reference sequence). CDR3 DNA sequence: TGTTCCAGCATCAATAGACAGGGGAGCTCCTACGAGCAGTACTTC. This gives the protein CSSINRQGSSYEQYF.

V is TRBV7-2 and J is TRBJ2-7; 8 bases map to TRBD1. Germline V lookup: CDR1 SGHTA, CDR2 FQGNSA. With 3 bases clipped from V and 2 bases from J, the junction kept 6 bases outside the gene matches. The CDR3 loop spans 15 amino acids. The CDR3 bases are TGTGCCAGCAGCTTGGAGACAGGGGTTACCTACGAGCAGTACTTC. Protein: CASSLETGVTYEQYF.

V is TRBV28 and J is TRBJ2-1; TRBD2 matches at 9 bases. CDR3 size: 15 residues. Germline assignment: CDR1 MDHEN and CDR2 SYDVKM. V dropped 1 base and J dropped 6; count of bases not matched to a gene: 4. For the CDR3, the DNA is TGTGCCAGCAGTTTATTGGGACTAGCCTCCAATGAGCAGTTCTTC. Translated, it gives CASSLLGLASNEQFF.

The chain couples TRBV9 to TRBJ2-1; 7 bases align to TRBD2. The V gene's germline CDR1 is SGDLS and CDR2 YYNGEE. The CDR3 totals 15 residues. Trimming removed 0 bases from V and 3 bases from J; junction bases left unmatched: 3. CDR3 sequence: CASSVDSGNYNEQFF. In DNA, the CDR3 is TGTGCCAGCAGCGTAGACAGCGGGAACTACAATGAGCAGTTCTTC.

V and J are TRBV28 and TRBJ2-5; D is possibly TRBD1 (5 bases). Trimming left V 3 bases short and J 0 bases short, with 20 bases between. Germline CDR1 and CDR2: MDHEN and SYDVKM. This CDR3 has 18 residues. DNA of the CDR3: TGTGCCAGCAGTTTTTTACCCAGGGCAGCTCTGTACCAAGAGACCCAGTACTTC. It yields the protein CASSFLPRAALYQETQYF.

J is TRBJ2-7 and V is TRBV19; unclear D gene. V lost 4 bases and J 3 bases, leaving 7 bases between the germline ends. CDR1 and CDR2 (germline): LNHDA, SQIVND (reference sequence). The CDR3 runs to 12 residues. CDR3 nucleotides: TGTGCCAGTAGTACCGCAGGCTACGAGCAGTACTTC. Protein sequence: CASSTAGYEQYF. Drawing the rest from reference TRBV19 and TRBJ2-7, the complete variable domain is DGGITQSPKYLFRKEGQNVTLSCEQNLNHDAMYWYRQDPGQGLRLIYYSQIVNDFQKGDIAEGYSVSREKKESFPLTVTSAQKNPTAFYLCASSTAGYEQYFGPGTRLTVT.

The chain combines TRBV18 with TRBJ2-1; 11 bases are a match to TRBD2. This CDR3 has 19 residues. V was pared by 0 bases and J by 3 bases, with 10 bases of the junction left unmatched. Germline-derived CDR1 and CDR2 are KGHSH and LQKENI. CDR3 in amino acids: CASSPPGTSGLWGYNEQFF. CDR3 DNA: TGTGCCAGCTCACCACCCGGGACTAGCGGCCTCTGGGGCTACAATGAGCAGTTCTTC.

The chain uses TRBV11-2 and TRBJ2-7; D unresolved. The V end was cut by 2 bases, the J end by 7 bases, with 9 bases between. The CDR3 is 12 amino acids. Per the germline V gene, CDR1 is SGHAT and CDR2 is FQNNGV. The CDR3 sequence: CASSLYYIEQYF. The CDR3 DNA reads TGTGCCAGCAGCTTATATTATATTGAGCAGTACTTC.

V is TRBV21-1 and J is TRBJ2-7; the DNA was not compared with TRBD2, the D call given in the table. TRBV21-1 is assigned pseudogene status. CDR3 size: 13 residues. CDR3 amino acids: CASSRGEEDEQYF. The CDR3 DNA is TGTGCCAGCAGCAGAGGGGAGGAAGACGAGCAGTACTTC.

The rearrangement links TRBV11-1 to TRBJ2-1, with 8 bases that match TRBD2. Unmatched junction bases numbered 11, after V lost 2 bases and J lost 8 bases. The CDR3 totals 16 residues. The germline V gene has CDR1 SGHAT and CDR2 FQDESV (reference sequence). The CDR3 sequence: CASSLLSGMGGYEQFF. The CDR3 DNA follows: TGTGCCAGCAGCTTACTTAGCGGGATGGGAGGATATGAGCAGTTCTTC.

The J gene is TRBJ2-7, the V gene TRBV27; the D is unclear. The CDR3 is 14 amino acids. In germline, CDR1 is MNHEY, CDR2 SMNVEV (reference sequence). Trimming shortened V by 5 bases and J by 0 bases, and 11 bases separated the two germline ends. The chain's CDR3 is CASSNYPSSYEQYF. Written as DNA, the CDR3 is TGTGCCAGCAGTAACTACCCGAGCTCCTACGAGCAGTACTTC.

The chain couples TRBV7-2 to TRBJ2-5, with 11 bases aligning to TRBD2. The J call could be wrong; TRBJ2-7 is a better fit for the DNA end. Germline lookup yields CDR1 SGHTA and CDR2 FQGNSA. This CDR3 has 16 amino acids. CDR3 protein: CASSLDLAGGGSEQYF. The CDR3 DNA reads TGTGCCAGCAGCTTAGATCTAGCGGGAGGTGGGTCCGAGCAGTACTTC.

The chain is built from TRBV4-1 and TRBJ2-7, with TRBD1 identical over 9 bases. CDR3 length: 17 residues. Germline V gives CDR1 MGHRA, CDR2 YSYEKL. The ends lost 1 base at V and 3 bases at J; junction bases unmatched: 10. Here the CDR3 DNA reads TGCGCCAGCAGCCAAGTTTTCACCGGGACAGGGCTCTACGAGCAGTACTTC. Protein product: CASSQVFTGTGLYEQYF.

This chain joins TRBV7-9 and TRBJ1-3; tentatively, D is TRBD1 (6 bases). The germline V gene encodes CDR1 SEHNR and CDR2 FQNEAQ (reference sequence). The CDR3 runs to 14 residues. V was clipped by 3 bases and J by 4 bases, with 10 bases between them. CDR3: CASSLSRGGNTIYF. CDR3 sequence (DNA): TGTGCCAGCAGCTTGTCCAGGGGAGGAAACACCATATATTTT.

V and J are TRBV2 and TRBJ2-7; a possible D gene is TRBD1 (6 bases). From germline, CDR1 is SNHLY and CDR2 FYNNEI. Trimming removed 8 bases from V and 0 bases from J, with 8 bases in between. The CDR3 is made up of 12 amino acids. CDR3: CASAGDSYEQYF. CDR3 DNA: TGTGCCAGCGCAGGGGACTCCTACGAGCAGTACTTC.

This chain uses TRBV28 with TRBJ1-2; tentative D call: TRBD1 (6 bases). The CDR3 length is 12 residues. Germline CDR1 MDHEN, CDR2 SYDVKM. V lost 3 bases and J 5 bases, leaving 7 bases between the germline ends. The CDR3 spells CASSLQGYGYTF. The CDR3 bases are TGTGCCAGCAGTTTGCAGGGGTATGGCTACACCTTC.

The rearrangement joins TRBV9 to TRBJ2-2; 8 nucleotides match TRBD1. V shed 3 bases and J 4 bases; nucleotides not matched to a gene: 2. The CDR3 covers 14 residues. Germline CDR1 reads SGDLS; CDR2 reads YYNGEE. Here the CDR3 DNA reads TGTGCCAGCAGCGGTACAGGGGGCACCGGGGAGCTGTTTTTT. Protein: CASSGTGGTGELFF.